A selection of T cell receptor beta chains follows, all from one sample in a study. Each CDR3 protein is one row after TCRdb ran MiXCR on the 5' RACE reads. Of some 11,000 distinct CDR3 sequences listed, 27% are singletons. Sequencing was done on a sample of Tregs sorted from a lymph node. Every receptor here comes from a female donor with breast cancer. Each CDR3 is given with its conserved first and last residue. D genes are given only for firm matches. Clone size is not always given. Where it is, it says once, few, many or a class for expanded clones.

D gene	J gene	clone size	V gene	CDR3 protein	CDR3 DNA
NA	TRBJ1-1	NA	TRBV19	CACSTGLGTVAFF	TGTGCCTGTAGCACAGGGTTGGGCACTGTAGCTTTCTTT
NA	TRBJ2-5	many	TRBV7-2	CASSSFLETQYF	TGTGCCAGCAGCTCCTTCCTAGAGACCCAGTACTTC
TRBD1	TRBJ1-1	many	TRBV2	CASRPTRGDTEAFF	TGTGCCAGCAGGCCGACCAGGGGGGACACTGAAGCTTTCTTT
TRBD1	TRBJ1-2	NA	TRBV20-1	CSAIGTDYGYTF	TGCAGTGCTATTGGGACAGACTATGGCTACACCTTC
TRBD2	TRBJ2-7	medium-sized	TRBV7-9	CASSLGTSGIHEQYF	TGTGCCAGCAGCTTAGGGACTAGCGGGATCCACGAGCAGTACTTC
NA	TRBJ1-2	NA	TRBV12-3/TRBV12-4	CASSPGPLGGYGYTF	TGTGCCAGCAGTCCCGGTCCTCTGGGTGGCTATGGCTACACCTTC
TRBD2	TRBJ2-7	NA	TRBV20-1	CSATRKRGTSLHEQYF	TGCAGTGCTACTCGTAAGAGGGGGACTAGTCTCCACGAGCAGTACTTC
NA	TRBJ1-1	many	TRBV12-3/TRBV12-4	CASRANTEAFF	TGTGCCAGCAGAGCGAACACTGAAGCTTTCTTT
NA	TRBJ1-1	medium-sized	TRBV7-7	CASSLGLGAEAFF	TGTGCCAGCAGCTTAGGACTGGGCGCTGAAGCTTTCTTT
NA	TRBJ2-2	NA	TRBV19	CASSPVGGGELFF	TGTGCCAGTAGTCCAGTCGGGGGAGGGGAGCTGTTTTTT
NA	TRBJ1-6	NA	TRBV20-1	CSAVSDVIEALKDSPLHF	TGCAGTGCTGTATCGGATGTAATTGAAGCGTTGAAGGATTCACCCCTCCACTTT
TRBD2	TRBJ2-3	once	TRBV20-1	CSATLAGGPGTGTQYF	TGCAGTGCCACCCTAGCGGGAGGGCCTGGAACAGGTACGCAGTATTTC
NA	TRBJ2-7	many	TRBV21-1	CASRKLDRAYEQYF	TGTGCCAGCAGAAAATTGGACAGGGCCTACGAGCAGTACTTC
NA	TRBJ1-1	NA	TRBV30	CAWSRTLNTEAFF	TGTGCCTGGAGTCGCACACTGAACACTGAAGCTTTCTTT
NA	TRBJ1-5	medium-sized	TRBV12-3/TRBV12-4	CASSFEGESNQPQHF	TGTGCCAGCAGTTTCGAGGGAGAAAGCAATCAGCCCCAGCATTTT